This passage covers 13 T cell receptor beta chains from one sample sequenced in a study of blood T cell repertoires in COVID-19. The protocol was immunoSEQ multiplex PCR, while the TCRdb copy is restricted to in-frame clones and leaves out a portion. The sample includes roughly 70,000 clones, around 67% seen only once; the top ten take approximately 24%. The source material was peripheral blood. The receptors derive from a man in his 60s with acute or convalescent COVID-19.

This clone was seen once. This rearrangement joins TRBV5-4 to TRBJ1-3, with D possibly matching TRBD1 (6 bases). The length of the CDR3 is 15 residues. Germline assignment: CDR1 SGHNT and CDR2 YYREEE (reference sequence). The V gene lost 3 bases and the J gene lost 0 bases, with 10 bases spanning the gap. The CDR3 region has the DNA TGTGCCAGCAGCTACGGACAGAACTCTGGAAACACCATATATTTT. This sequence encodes CASSYGQNSGNTIYF.

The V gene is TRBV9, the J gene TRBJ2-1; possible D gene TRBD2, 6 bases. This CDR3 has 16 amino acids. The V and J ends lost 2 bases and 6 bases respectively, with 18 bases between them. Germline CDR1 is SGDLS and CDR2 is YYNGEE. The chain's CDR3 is CASSVLAGSVSNEQFF. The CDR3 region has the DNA TGTGCCAGCAGCGTCTTGGCGGGATCCGTTTCCAATGAGCAGTTCTTC.

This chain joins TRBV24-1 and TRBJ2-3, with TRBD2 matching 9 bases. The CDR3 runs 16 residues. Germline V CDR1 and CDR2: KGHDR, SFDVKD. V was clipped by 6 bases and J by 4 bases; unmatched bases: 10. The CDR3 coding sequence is TGTGCCACCAGTTCGAAGAGCGGGAGGTTTGCAGATACGCAGTATTTT. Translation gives CATSSKSGRFADTQYF.

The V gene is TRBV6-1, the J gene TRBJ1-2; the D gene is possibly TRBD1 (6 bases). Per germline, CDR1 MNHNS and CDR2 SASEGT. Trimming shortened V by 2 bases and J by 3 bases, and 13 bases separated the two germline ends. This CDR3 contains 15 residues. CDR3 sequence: CASSESSGEYYGYTF. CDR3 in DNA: TGTGCCAGCAGTGAATCTTCAGGGGAATACTATGGCTACACCTTC.

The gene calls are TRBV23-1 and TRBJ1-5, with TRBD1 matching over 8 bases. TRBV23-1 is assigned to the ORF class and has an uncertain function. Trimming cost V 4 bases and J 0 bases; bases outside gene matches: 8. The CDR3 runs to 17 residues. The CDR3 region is CASSPRGQDYSNQPQHF. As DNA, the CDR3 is TGCGCCAGCAGTCCCCGGGGACAGGACTATAGCAATCAGCCCCAGCATTTT.

The CDR3 reads CASSLSSYNEQFF. The CDR3 coding sequence is TGCGCCAGCAGTCTGAGCTCCTACAATGAGCAGTTCTTC. The V call is TRBV5-1, the J call TRBJ2-1, with no clear D. Per the germline V gene, CDR1 is SGHRS and CDR2 is YFSETQ. The length of the CDR3 is 13 residues. Deletions cut 5 bases from V and 0 bases from J, with 6 bases between. The full variable domain, with the rest looked up from reference TRBV5-1 and TRBJ2-1, is KAGVTQTPRYLIKTRGQQVTLSCSPISGHRSVSWYQQTPGQGLQFLFEYFSETQRNKGNFPGRFSGRQFSNSRSEMNVSTLELGDSALYLCASSLSSYNEQFFGPGTRLTVL.

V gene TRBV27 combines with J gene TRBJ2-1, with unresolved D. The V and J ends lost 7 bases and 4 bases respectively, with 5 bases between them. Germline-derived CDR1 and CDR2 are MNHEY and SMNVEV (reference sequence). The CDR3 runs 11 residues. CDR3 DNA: TGTGCCAGCACCCTGTACAATGAGCAGTTCTTC. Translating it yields CASTLYNEQFF.

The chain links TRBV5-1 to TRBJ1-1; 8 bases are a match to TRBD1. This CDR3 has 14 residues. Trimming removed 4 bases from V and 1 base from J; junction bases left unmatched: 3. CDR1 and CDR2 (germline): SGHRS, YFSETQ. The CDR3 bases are TGCGCCAGCAGCAGCGGACAGGGGAACACTGAAGCTTTCTTT. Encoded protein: CASSSGQGNTEAFF.

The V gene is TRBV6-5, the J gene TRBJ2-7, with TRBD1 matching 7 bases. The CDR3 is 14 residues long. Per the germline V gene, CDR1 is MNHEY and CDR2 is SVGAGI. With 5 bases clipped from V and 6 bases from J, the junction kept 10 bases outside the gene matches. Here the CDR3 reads CASSTNDREGEQYF. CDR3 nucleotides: TGTGCCAGCAGTACAAACGACAGGGAAGGCGAGCAGTACTTC.

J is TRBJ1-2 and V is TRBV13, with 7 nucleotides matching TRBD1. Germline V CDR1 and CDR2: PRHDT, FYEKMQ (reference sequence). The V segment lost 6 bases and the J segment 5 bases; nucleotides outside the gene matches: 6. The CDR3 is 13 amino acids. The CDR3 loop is CASRVTGRYGYTF. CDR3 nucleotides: TGTGCCAGCAGAGTGACAGGGCGGTATGGCTACACCTTC. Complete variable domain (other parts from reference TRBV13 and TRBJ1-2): AAGVIQSPRHLIKEKRETATLKCYPIPRHDTVYWYQQGPGQDPQFLISFYEKMQSDKGSIPDRFSAQQFSDYHSELNMSSLELGDSALYFCASRVTGRYGYTFGSGTRLTVV.

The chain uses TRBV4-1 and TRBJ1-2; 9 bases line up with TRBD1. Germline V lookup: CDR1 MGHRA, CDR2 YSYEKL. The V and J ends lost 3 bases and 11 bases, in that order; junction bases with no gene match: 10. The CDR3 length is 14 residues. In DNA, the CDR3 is TGCGCCAGCAGCCAGACCGGGACAGGGAGTAGGTACACCTTC. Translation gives CASSQTGTGSRYTF.

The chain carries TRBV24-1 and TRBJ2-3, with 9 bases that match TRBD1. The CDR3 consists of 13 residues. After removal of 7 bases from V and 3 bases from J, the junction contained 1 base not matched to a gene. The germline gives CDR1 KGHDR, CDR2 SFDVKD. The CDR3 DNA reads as TGTGCCACCAGGGGACAGGGAACAGATACGCAGTATTTT. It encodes CATRGQGTDTQYF.

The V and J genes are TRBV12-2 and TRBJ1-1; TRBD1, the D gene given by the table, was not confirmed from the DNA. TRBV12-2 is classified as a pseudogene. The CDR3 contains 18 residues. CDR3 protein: CASRLSTGTGDMNTEAFF. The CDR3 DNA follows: TGTGCAAGTCGCCTATCGACCGGGACAGGGGACATGAACACTGAAGCTTTCTTT.